The rows below give T cell receptor beta chains drawn from one sample of a study of Graves' ophthalmopathy and Graves' hyperthyroidism. Each CDR3 protein is one row after TCRdb ran MiXCR on the multiplex PCR reads. The profile covers around 470,000 distinct CDR3 sequences, with about 15% appearing a single time and more than 8.5% taken by the ten largest. Sequenced sample: blood. The source is a woman aged 25 to 39 with Graves' ophthalmopathy. CDR3s include the opening cysteine and the closing phenylalanine or tryptophan. D genes are given only for firm matches. Clone sizes are given selectively: once, few, many, or a class where the clone is expanded.

D | J | V | size | DNA | CDR3
NA | TRBJ2-2 | TRBV7-8 | many | TGTGCCAGCAGCTCGCCGATCTTAAGCGACGGGACCGGGGAGCTGTTTTTT | CASSSPILSDGTGELFF
NA | TRBJ1-1 | TRBV6-1 | few | TGTGCCAGCACTCCATACAGGCGTAACACTGAAGCTTTCTTT | CASTPYRRNTEAFF
NA | TRBJ1-3 | TRBV28 | many | TGTGCCAGCAGTTTAACAGGGACTGGAAACACCATATATTTT | CASSLTGTGNTIYF
NA | TRBJ1-5 | TRBV7-8 | many | TGTGCCAGCAGCCGATTACAGGGAAGGGGCAATCAGCCCCAGCATTTT | CASSRLQGRGNQPQHF
NA | TRBJ2-7 | TRBV11-2 | many | TGTGCCAGCAGCAAGTTACGGACTACCTCAGGCTTAGGGACCTACGAGCAGTACTTC | CASSKLRTTSGLGTYEQYF
TRBD2 | TRBJ2-5 | TRBV20-1 | many | TGCAGTGCAGCGCCCAATCTTAGCGGGGGGGCCGGGGAGACCCACTACTTC | CSAAPNLSGGAGETHYF
NA | TRBJ1-2 | TRBV20-1 | many | TGCAGTGCCCTAGAGGGGACGGGCAACTATGGCTACACCTTC | CSALEGTGNYGYTF
TRBD2 | TRBJ2-2 | TRBV11-2 | many | TGTGCCAGCAGCTTACACGGGAGGCTCCACACCGGGGAGCTGGTTTTT | CASSLHGRLHTGELVF
TRBD1 | TRBJ1-5 | TRBV29-1 | many | TGCAGCGCCTCACAGGGGGCAGGAAATCAGCCCCAGCATTTT | CSASQGAGNQPQHF
NA | TRBJ1-6 | TRBV28 | many | TGTGCCAGCAGTAGAGTTCCGAAGAATTCACCCCTCCACTTT | CASSRVPKNSPLHF
NA | TRBJ2-4 | TRBV6-1 | few | TGTGCCAGCAGCCCGACCGGGAACATTCAGTACTTC | CASSPTGNIQYF
NA | TRBJ1-1 | TRBV12-3/TRBV12-4 | NA | TGTGCCAGCAGTTTAAGTCACACGAACACTGAAGCTTTCTTT | CASSLSHTNTEAFF
NA | TRBJ2-5 | TRBV7-2 | many | TGTGCCAGCAGCTTGAGCAGGTGGGAAGAGACCCAGTACTTC | CASSLSRWEETQYF